This TCR beta chain is from a study of blood T cell repertoires in COVID-19. For the study at large: COVID-19 samples, acute and convalescent, were from the United States, Italy and Spain. T cells, B-cell-depleted T cells, or PBMCs provided the cDNA or gDNA that served as material.

Methods used by the authors: How many nucleated cells were present was estimated from reference gene primer amplification. TCRdb keeps only in-frame clones here, not all; method: immunoSEQ multiplex PCR. Clonal size and the V and J genes are those of that table, whereas D and trimming came from the DNA. The sample holds about 140,000 clones; about 77% are singletons and the top ten take roughly 9%. The CDR3 runs to 13 residues. Germline-derived CDR1 and CDR2 are LNHNV and YYDKDF (reference sequence). The junction had 6 bases not matched to a gene; V was cut back by 6 bases and J by 8 bases. This clonotype was sampled from a woman between 50 and 59 years old with active or convalescent COVID-19. Sequenced: peripheral blood. V and J are TRBV15 and TRBJ2-1; 8 bases are shared with TRBD2. CDR3: CATRAGGRDEQFF. CDR3 nucleotides: TGTGCCACCAGGGCGGGGGGCCGCGATGAGCAGTTCTTC.